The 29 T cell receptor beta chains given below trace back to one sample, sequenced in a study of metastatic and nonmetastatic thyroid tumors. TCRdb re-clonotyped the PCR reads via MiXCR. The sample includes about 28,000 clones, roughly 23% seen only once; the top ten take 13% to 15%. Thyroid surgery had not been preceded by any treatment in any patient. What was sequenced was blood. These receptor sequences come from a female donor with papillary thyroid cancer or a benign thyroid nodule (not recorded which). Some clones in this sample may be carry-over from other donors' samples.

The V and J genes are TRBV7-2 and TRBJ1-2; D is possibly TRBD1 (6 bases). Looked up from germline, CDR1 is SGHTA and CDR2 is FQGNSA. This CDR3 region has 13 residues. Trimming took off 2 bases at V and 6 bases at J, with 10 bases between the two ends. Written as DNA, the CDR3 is TGTGCCAGCAGCTTAAACAGGGTGGATGGCTACACCTTC. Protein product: CASSLNRVDGYTF.

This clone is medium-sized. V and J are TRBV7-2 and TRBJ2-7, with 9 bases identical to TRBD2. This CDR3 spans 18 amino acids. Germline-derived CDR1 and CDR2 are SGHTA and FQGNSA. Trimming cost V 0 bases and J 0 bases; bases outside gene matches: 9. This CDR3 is CASSLALTSGLSSYEQYF. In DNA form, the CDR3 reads TGTGCCAGCAGCTTAGCGCTAACTAGCGGGTTAAGCTCCTACGAGCAGTACTTC.

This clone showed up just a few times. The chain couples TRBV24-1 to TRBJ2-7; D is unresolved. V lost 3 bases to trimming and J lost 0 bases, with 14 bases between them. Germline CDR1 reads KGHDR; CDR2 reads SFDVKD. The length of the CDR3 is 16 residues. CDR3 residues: CATSDPVGGRSYEQYF. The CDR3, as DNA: TGTGCCACCAGTGATCCGGTAGGCGGCCGCTCCTACGAGCAGTACTTC.

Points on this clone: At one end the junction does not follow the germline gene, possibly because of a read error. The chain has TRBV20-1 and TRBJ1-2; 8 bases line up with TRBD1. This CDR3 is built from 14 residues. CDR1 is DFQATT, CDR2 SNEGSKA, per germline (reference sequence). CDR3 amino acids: CSARDQGASPGYNF. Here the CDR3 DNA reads TGCAGTGCTAGGGACCAGGGGGCGTCCCCTGGCTACAACTTC.

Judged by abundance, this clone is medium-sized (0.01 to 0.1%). The CDR3 DNA follows: TGTGCCAGTAGTATAGCCCTTTTGGACAGGGTAAAAAACTATGGCTACACCTTC. Translated, it gives CASSIALLDRVKNYGYTF. The chain has TRBV19 and TRBJ1-2; 8 bases are shared with TRBD1. The junction had 12 bases not matched to a gene; V was cut back by 1 base and J by 2 bases. Germline values: CDR1 LNHDA, CDR2 SQIVND (reference sequence). This CDR3 is 18 amino acids long.

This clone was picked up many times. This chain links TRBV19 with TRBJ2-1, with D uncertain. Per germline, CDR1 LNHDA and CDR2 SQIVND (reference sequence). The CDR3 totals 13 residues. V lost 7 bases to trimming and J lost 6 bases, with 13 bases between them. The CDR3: CASNNGSGNEQFF. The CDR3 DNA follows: TGTGCCAGTAATAACGGTTCTGGCAATGAGCAGTTCTTC.

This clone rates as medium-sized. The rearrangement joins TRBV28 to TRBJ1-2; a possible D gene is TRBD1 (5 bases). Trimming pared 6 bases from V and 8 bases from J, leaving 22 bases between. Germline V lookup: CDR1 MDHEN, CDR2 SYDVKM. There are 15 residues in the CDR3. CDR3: CASSLGGVGVGGYTF. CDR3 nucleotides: TGTGCCAGCAGCCTCGGCGGCGTGGGGGTGGGAGGCTACACCTTC.

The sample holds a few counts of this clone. The CDR3 sequence is CAIRDSSYEQYF. The CDR3 DNA follows: TGTGCCATCCGGGACTCGTCCTACGAGCAGTACTTC. The V gene is TRBV2, the J gene TRBJ2-7, with TRBD2 as a possible D gene (6 bases). The CDR3 runs to 12 residues. Germline V lookup: CDR1 SNHLY, CDR2 FYNNEI. V lost 10 bases, J lost 1 base, and 11 bases lay in between.

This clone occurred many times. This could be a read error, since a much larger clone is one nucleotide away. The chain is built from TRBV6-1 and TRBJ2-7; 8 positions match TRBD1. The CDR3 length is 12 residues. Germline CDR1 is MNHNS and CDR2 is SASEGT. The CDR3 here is CAGRQGIYEQYF. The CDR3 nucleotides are TGTGCCGGCAGACAGGGGATCTACGAGCAGTACTTC.

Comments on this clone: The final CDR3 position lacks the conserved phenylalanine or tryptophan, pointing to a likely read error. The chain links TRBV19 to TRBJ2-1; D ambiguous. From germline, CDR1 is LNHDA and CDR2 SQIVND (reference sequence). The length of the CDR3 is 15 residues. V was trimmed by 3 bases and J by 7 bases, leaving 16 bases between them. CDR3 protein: CASSIGDYFQNEQFS. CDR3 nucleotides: TGTGCCAGTAGTATTGGGGATTACTTCCAGAATGAGCAGTTCTCC.

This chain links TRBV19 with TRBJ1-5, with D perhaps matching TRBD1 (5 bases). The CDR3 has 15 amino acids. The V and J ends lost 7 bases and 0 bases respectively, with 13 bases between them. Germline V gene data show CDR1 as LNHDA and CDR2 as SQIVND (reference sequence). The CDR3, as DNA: TGTGCCAGTATTGTGGCAGGGCATAGCAATCAGCCCCAGCATTTT. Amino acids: CASIVAGHSNQPQHF.

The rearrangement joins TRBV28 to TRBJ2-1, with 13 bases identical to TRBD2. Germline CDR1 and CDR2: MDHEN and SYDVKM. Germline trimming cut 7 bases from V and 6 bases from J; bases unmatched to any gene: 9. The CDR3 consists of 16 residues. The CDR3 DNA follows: TGTGCCAGCACTCCGGGACTAGCGGGATGTAGCAATGAGCAGTTCTTC. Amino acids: CASTPGLAGCSNEQFF.

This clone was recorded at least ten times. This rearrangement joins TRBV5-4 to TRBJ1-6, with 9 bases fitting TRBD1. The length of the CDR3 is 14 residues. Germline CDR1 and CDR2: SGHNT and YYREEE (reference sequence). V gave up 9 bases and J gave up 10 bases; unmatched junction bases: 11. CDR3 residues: CATRAGQGDSPLHF. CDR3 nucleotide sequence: TGTGCCACTCGAGCGGGACAGGGAGACTCACCCCTCCACTTT.

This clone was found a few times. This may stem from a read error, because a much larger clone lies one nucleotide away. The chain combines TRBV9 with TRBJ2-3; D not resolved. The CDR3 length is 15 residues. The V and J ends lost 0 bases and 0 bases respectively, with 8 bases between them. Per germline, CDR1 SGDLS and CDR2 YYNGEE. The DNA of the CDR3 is TGTGCCAGCAGCGTAGGAGTATCTAGCACAGATACGCAGTATTTT. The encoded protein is CASSVGVSSTDTQYF. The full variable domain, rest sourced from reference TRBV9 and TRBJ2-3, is DSGVTQTPKHLITATGQRVTLRCSPRSGDLSVYWYQQSLDQGLQFLIQYYNGEERAKGNILERFSAQQFPDLHSELNLSSLELGDSALYFCASSVGVSSTDTQYFGPGTRLTVL.

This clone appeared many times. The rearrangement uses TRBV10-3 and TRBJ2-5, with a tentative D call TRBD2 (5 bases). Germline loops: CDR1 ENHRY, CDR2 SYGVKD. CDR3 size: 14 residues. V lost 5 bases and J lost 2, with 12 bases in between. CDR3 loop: CAISSGVGQETQYF. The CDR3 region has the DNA TGTGCCATCAGTTCCGGGGTAGGGCAAGAGACCCAGTACTTC.

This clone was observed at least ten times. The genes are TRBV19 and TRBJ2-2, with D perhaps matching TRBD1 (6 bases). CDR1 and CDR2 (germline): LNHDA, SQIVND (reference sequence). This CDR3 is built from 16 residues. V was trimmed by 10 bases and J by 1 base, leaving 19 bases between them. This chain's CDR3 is CATTQTRGQNTGELFF. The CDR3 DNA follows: TGTGCCACCACCCAGACCAGGGGCCAGAACACCGGGGAGCTGTTTTTT.

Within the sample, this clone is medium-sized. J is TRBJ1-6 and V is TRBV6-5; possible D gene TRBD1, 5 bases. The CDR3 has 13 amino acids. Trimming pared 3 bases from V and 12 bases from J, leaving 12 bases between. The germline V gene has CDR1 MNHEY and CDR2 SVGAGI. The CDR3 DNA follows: TGTGCCAGCAGTTATCACCCGGGGGGACCCCTCCACTTT. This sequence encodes CASSYHPGGPLHF.

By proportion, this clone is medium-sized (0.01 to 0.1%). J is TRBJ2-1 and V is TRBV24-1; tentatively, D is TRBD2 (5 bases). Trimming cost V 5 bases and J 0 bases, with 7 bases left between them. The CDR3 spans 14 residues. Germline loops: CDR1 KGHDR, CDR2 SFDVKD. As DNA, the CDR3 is TGTGCCACCAGTGGAGGGTCCTCCTACAATGAGCAGTTCTTC. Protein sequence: CATSGGSSYNEQFF.

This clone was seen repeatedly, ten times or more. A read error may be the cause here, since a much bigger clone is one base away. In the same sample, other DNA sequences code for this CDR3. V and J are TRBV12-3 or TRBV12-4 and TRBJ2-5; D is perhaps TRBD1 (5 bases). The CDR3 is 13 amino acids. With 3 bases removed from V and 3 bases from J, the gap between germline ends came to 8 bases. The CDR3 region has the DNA TGTGCCAGCAGTTTGGGGCAGGAAGAGACCCAGTACTTC. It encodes CASSLGQEETQYF.

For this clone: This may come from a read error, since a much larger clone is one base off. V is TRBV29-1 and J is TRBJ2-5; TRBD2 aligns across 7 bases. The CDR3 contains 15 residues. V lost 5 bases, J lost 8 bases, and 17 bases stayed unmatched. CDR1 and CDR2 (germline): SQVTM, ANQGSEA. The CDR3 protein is CSVTPRLASGDTQYF. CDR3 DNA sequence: TGCAGCGTTACACCGAGACTAGCCTCCGGAGATACCCAGTACTTC.

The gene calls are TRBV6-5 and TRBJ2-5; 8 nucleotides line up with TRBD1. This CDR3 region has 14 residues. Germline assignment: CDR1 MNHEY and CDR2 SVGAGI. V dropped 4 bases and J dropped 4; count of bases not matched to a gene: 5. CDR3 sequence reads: CASSFGTGGETQYF. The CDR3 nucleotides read TGTGCCAGCAGTTTCGGGACAGGAGGAGAGACCCAGTACTTC.

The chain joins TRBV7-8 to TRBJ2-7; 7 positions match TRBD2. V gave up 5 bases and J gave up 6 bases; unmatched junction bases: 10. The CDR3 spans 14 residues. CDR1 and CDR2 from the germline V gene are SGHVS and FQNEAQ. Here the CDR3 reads CASSRTGTTREQYF. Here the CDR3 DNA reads TGTGCCAGCAGCCGTACCGGGACTACTCGCGAGCAGTACTTC.

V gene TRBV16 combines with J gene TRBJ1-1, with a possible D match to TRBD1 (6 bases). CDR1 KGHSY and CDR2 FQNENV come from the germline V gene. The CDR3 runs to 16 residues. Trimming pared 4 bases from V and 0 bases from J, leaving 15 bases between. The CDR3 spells CASSPRGKGLNTEAFF. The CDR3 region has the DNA TGTGCCAGCAGCCCCAGGGGTAAAGGGCTGAACACTGAAGCTTTCTTT.

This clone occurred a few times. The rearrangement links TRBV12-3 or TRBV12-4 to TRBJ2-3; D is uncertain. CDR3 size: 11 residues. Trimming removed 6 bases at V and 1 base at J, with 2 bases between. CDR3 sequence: CASRRTDTQYF. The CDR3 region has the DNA TGTGCCAGCAGACGCACAGATACGCAGTATTTT.

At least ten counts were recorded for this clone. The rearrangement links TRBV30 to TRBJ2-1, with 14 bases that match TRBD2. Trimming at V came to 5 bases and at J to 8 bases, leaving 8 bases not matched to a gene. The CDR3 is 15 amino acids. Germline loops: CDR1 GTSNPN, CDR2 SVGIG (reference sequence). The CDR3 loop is CAWSGLAGGGYEQFF. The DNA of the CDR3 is TGTGCCTGGTCAGGACTAGCGGGAGGAGGGTATGAGCAGTTCTTC.

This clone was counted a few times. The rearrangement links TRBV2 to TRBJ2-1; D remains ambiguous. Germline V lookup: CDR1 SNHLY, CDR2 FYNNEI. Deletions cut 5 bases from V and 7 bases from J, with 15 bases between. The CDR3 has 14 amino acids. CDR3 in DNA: TGTGCCAGCAGTACCTCGCCGGAGAGTAATGAGCAGTTCTTC. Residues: CASSTSPESNEQFF.

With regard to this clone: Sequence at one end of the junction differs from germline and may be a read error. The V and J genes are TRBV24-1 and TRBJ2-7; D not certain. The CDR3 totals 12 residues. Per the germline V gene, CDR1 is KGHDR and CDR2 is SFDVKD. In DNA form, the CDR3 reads TGTGCCGCCAGCCCCCCCGGGCGCGAGCAGTACTTC. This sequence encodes CAASPPGREQYF.

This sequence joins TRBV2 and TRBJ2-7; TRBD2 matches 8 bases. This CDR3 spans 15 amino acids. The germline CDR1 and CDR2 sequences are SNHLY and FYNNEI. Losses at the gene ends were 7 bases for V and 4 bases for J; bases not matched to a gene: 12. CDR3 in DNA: TGTGCCAGCACTTCGGTACTAGCGGTATCTTACGAGCAGTACTTC. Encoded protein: CASTSVLAVSYEQYF.

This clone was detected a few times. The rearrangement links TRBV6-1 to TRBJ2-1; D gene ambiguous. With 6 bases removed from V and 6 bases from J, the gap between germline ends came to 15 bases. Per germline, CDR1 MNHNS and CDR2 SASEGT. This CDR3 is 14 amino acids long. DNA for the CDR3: TGTGCCAGCAGCCACAAGGGTCAAATCAATGAGCAGTTCTTC. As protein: CASSHKGQINEQFF.